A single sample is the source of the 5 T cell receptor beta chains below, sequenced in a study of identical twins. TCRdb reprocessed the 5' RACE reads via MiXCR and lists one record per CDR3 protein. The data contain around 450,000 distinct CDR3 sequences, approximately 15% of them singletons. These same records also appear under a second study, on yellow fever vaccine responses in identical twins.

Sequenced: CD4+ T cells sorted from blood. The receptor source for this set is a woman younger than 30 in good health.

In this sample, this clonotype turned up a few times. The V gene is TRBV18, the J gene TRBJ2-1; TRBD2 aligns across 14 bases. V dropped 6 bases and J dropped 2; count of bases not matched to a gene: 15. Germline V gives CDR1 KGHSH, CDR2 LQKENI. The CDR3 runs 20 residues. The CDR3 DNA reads TGTGCCAGCTCTCTCGAGGGACTAGCGGGGGTTCTCCTGGCCTACAATGAGCAGTTCTTC. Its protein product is CASSLEGLAGVLLAYNEQFF.

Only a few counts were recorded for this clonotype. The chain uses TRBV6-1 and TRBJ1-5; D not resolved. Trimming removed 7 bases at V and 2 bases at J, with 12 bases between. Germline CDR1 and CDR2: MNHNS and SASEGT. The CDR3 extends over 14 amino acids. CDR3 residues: CASTNIGGNQPQHF. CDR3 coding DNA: TGTGCCAGCACCAATATCGGGGGCAATCAGCCCCAGCATTTT.

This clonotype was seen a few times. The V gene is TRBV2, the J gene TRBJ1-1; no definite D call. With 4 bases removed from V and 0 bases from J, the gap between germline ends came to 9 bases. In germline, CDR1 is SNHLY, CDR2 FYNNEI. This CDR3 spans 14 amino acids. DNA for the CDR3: TGTGCCAGCAGTGCAGACGTCCTGAACACTGAAGCTTTCTTT. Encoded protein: CASSADVLNTEAFF. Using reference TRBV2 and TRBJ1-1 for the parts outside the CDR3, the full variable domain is EPEVTQTPSHQVTQMGQEVILRCVPISNHLYFYWYRQILGQKVEFLVSFYNNEISEKSEIFDDQFSVERPDGSNFTLKIRSTKLEDSAMYFCASSADVLNTEAFFGQGTRLTVV.

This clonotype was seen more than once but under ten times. CDR3: CASSQAIVDQPQHF. The CDR3, as DNA: TGCGCCAGCAGCCAAGCTATCGTGGATCAGCCCCAGCATTTT. This chain connects TRBV4-1 to TRBJ1-5, with no clear D. The CDR3 runs to 14 residues. Per germline, CDR1 MGHRA and CDR2 YSYEKL. The V end was cut by 1 base, the J end by 5 bases, with 9 bases between.

CDR3 DNA: TGTGCCAGCAGTTATTCAGGGGGCGCGGGAGGCTACACCTTC. It is translated as CASSYSGGAGGYTF. The genes are TRBV28 and TRBJ1-2; TRBD1 matches at 8 bases. CDR3 length: 14 residues. Trimming took 4 bases from V and 8 from J; bases not matched to a gene: 9. CDR1 and CDR2 from the germline V gene are MDHEN and SYDVKM.